This T cell receptor (beta chain) was identified in a study of OX40 agonist ivuxolimab in advanced cancers. Turning to the study itself: Dose-escalation patients were diagnosed with hepatocellular carcinoma, melanoma, renal cell cancer or head and neck cancer. General study results and limits: Among the lowest peripheral clonal expansion occurred in 0.1-3.0 mg/kg partial responders. The specificity for antigen of the expanded peripheral T cells was not determined.

Repertoires were generated with immunoSEQ multiplex PCR, while TCRdb's copy carries only in-frame clones and drops some. Of approximately 22,000 clones listed, 75% to 90% were seen once; the top ten hold roughly 25%. To note about this clone: What it recognizes is unknown.

Blood sampling was done at baseline, cycle 4 day 1, and cycle 7 day 1. Germline CDR1 is LGHNA and CDR2 is YSLEER. This CDR3 spans 16 amino acids. Trimming cost V 3 bases and J 3 bases, with 17 bases left between them. Source: CD4+ or CD8+ T cells sorted from blood, taken in a trial of the OX40 agonist ivuxolimab. This receptor was taken from an adult with an advanced solid tumor such as melanoma, head and neck, liver or kidney cancer. The J gene is TRBJ1-1, the V gene TRBV4-3; D unresolved. The chain's CDR3 is CASSQGDRVLHTEAFF. For the CDR3, the DNA is TGCGCCAGCAGCCAGGGTGACCGGGTGTTACACACTGAAGCTTTCTTT.